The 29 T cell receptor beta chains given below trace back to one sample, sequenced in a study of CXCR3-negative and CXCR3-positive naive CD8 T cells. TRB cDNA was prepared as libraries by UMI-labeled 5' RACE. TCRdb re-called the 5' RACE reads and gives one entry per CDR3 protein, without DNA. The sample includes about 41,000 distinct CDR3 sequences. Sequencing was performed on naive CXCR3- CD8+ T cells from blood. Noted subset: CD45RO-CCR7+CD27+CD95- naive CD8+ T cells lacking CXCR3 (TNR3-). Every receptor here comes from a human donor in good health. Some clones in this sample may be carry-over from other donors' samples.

CDR3 sequence: CASSILGDGSPLHF. The chain joins TRBV19 to TRBJ1-6; TCRdb lists TRBD1, though no DNA is available to test this call. The CDR3 is made up of 14 amino acids. Germline loops: CDR1 LNHDA, CDR2 SQIVND (reference sequence).

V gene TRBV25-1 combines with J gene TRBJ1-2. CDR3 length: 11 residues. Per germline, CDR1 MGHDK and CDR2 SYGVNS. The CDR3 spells CASSENAGYTF.

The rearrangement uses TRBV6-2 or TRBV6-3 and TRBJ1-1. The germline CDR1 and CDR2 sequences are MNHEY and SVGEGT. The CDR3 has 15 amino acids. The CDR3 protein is CASNHLRARDYEAFF.

CDR3 residues: CASSQDLGPSYNEQFF. The genes are TRBV3-1 and TRBJ2-1. Germline-derived CDR1 and CDR2 are LGHDT and YNNKEL (reference sequence). The CDR3 totals 16 residues.

The CDR3 is CASSLLDTGELFF. V and J are TRBV7-9 and TRBJ2-2. The CDR3 spans 13 residues. Germline V gene data show CDR1 as SEHNR and CDR2 as FQNEAQ (reference sequence).

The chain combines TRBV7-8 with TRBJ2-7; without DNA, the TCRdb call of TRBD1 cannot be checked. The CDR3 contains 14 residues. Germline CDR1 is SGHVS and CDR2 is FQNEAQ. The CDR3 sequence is CASSLGMVRDEQYF.

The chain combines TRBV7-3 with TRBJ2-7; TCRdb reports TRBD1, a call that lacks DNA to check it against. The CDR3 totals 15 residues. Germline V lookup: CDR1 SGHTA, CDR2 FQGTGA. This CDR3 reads CASSPQGGQGHEQYF.

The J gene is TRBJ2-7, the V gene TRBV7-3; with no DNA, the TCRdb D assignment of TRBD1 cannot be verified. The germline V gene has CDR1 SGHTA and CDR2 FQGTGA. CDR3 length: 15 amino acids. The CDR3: CASSLRPGQELRKYF.

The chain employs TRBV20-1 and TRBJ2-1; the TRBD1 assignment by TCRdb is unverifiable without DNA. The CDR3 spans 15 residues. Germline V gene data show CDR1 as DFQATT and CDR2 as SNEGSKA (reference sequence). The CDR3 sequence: CSARGGFSSYNEQFF.

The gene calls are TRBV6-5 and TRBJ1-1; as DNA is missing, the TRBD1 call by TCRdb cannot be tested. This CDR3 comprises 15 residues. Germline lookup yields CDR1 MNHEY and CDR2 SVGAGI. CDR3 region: CASSWGTGTNTEAFF.

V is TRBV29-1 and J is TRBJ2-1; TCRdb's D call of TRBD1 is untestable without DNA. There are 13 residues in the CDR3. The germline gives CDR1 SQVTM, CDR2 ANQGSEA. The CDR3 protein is CSPVLGTYNEQFF.

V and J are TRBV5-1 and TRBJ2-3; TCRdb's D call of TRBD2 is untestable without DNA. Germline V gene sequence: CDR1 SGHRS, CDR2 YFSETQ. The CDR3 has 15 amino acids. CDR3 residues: CASSLRTSGTDTQYF.

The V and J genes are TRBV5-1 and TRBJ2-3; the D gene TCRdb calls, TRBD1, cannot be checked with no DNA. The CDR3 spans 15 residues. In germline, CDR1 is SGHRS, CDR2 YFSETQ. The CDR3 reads CASSLGGTNTDTQYF.

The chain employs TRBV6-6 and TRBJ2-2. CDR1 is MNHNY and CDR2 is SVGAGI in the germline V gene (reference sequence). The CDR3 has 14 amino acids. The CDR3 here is CASSFNENTGELFF.

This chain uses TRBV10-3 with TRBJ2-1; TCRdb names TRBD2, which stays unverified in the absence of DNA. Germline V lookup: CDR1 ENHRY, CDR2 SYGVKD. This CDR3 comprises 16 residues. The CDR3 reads CAIRDPKRERFNEQFF.

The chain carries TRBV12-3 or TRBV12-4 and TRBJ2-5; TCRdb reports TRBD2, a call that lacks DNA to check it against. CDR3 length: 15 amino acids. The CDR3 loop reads CASSFPPAGGETQYF.

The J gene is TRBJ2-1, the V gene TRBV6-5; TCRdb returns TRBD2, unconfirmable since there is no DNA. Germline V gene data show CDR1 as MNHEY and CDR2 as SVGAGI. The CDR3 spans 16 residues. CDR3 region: CASSSYRGLAGEQQFF.

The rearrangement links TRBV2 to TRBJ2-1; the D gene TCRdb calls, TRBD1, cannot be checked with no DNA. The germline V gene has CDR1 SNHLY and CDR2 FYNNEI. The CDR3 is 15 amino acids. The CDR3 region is CASETGLSSYNEQFF.

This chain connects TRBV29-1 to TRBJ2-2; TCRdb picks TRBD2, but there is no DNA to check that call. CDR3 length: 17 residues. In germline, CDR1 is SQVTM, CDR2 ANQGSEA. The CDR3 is CSVEDRPTSGGTGELFF.

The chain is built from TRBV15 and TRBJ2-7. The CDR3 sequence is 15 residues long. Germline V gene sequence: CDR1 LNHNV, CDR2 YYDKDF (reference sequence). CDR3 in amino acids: CATSRDRLSSYEQYF. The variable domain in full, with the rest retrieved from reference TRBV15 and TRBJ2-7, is DAMVIQNPRYQVTQFGKPVTLSCSQTLNHNVMYWYQQKSSQAPKLLFHYYDKDFNNEADTPDNFQSRRPNTSFCFLDIRSPGLGDTAMYLCATSRDRLSSYEQYFGPGTRLTVT.

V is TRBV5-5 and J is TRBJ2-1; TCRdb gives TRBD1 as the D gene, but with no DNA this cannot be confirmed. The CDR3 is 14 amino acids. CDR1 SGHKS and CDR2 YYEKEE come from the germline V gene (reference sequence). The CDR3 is CASSLATRTGMQFF.

The CDR3 reads CSVVTSGSYEQFF. The V and J genes are TRBV29-1 and TRBJ2-1; no DNA is available, so the TRBD2 call from TCRdb remains unchecked. This CDR3 is 13 amino acids long. The germline CDR1 and CDR2 sequences are SQVTM and ANQGSEA.

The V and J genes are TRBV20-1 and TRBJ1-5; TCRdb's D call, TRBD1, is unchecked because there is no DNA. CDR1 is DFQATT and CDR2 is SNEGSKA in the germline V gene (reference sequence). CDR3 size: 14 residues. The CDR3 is CSASYRGLNQPQHF.

The CDR3: CASSSDRAFSGNTIYF. The chain uses TRBV5-1 and TRBJ1-3; the D gene TCRdb calls, TRBD1, cannot be checked with no DNA. The CDR3 loop spans 16 amino acids. The germline V gene has CDR1 SGHRS and CDR2 YFSETQ.

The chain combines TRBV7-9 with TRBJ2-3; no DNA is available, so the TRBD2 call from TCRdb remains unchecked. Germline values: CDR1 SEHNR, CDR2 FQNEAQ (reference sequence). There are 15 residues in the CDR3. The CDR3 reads CASSYGLAGTDTQYF.

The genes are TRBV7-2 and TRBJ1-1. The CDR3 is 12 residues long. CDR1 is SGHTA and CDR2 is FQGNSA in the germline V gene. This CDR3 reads CASSLESPEAFF. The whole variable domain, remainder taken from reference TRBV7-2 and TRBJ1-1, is GAGVSQSPSNKVTEKGKDVELRCDPISGHTALYWYRQSLGQGLEFLIYFQGNSAPDKSGLPSDRFSAERTGGSVSTLTIQRTQQEDSAVYLCASSLESPEAFFGQGTRLTVV.

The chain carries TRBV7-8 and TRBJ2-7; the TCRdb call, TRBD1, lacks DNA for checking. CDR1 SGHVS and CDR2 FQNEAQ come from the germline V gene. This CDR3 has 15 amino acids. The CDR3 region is CASSSTWDRVNEQYF.

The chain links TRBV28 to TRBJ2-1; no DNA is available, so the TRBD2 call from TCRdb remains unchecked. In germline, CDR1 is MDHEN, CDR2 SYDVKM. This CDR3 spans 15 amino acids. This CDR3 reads CASSPRTGYRNEQFF.

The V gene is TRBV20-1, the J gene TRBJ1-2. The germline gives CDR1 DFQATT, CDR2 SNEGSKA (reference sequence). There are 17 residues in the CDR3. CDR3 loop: CSARDLRWEGVDYGYTF.